This T cell receptor (beta chain) was recorded in a study of early T cells in non-severe SARS-CoV-2 infection (dated by TCRdb to about 2021). General notes on the study: Bulk RNA from unsorted whole blood was used for TCR sequencing, so alpha and beta chains could not be paired.

Set within a cohort of healthcare workers in London, UK, this nested case-control study involved weekly PCR testing of nasopharyngeal swabs along with blood sampling. Healthcare workers were enrolled in the week of the UK lockdown, from 23 to 31 March 2020, and were followed every week for up to about 16 weeks. The germline V gene (reference sequence) supplies CDR1 DFQATT and CDR2 SNEGSKA. V is pruned by 4 bases and J by 0 bases, leaving 5 bases of the junction without a gene match. Counted from cysteine to phenylalanine, this CDR3 has 14 amino acids. Just CDR3 DNA is preserved here, 42 bases in frame from base 1. Libraries came from 5' RACE. This sample was sequenced with a NextSeq 500. To correct for sequencing error and PCR bias, the TCR library protocol tagged individual cDNA molecules with unique molecular identifiers. Both TCR alpha and beta chains were sequenced, and tight co-correlation was observed between alpha and beta sequence abundances in each sample. Per the original workflow: Decombinator V4 was used to annotate TCR sequences for V gene, J gene and CDR3. Expanded TCRs were defined as changing significantly between any two time points under a Poisson model with p below 0.0001. TCR abundances were normalised to the total number of TCRs sequenced in each sample and reported as counts per million. TRAV1-2 paired with TRAJ12, TRAJ20 or TRAJ33 defined MAIT TCRs, while TRAV10 paired with TRAJ18 defined iNKT TCRs. VDJdb, accessed 1 November 2021, was searched for CMV, EBV and SARS-CoV-2 annotated TCRs, excluding TCRs annotated for multiple antigens. TCRdb cleaned the public reads at Q25 with fastp, built clones with MiXCR and kept in-frame beta chains. Each entry merges the rows of one CDR3 protein and shows their most common DNA and genes. V and J calls and clone size were set by TCRdb, not the authors. A total of some 66,000 distinct CDR3 sequences appear in this sample, around an eighth of them only once. The ten largest make up roughly 4.5% of the sample.

Overall study outcomes, separate from this receptor: VDJdb matching was skewed toward anti-spike CD8 responses and likely underestimated virus-specific expansions, missing private and CD4 specificities.

This clonotype was observed at least ten times. Which antigen it targets is not known. Per-nucleotide qualities are absent, and no much larger clonotype sits a single base away. In this chain, TRBV20-1 is recombined with TRBJ1-1, with 7 bases in between that match TRBD1. Source material: whole blood. The TCR comes from an adult who was a healthcare worker with PCR-confirmed SARS-CoV-2 infection or an uninfected control (not recorded which). In nucleotides, the sequence is TGCAGTGCTAACCGGGACAGAATGAACACTGAAGCTTTCTTT. Translated, it reads CSANRDRMNTEAFF.